This T cell receptor beta chain was obtained from a study of blood T cell repertoires in COVID-19. Study-level information: In each case, the material was cDNA or gDNA derived from T cells, B-cell-depleted T cells, or PBMCs.

The count of this clone is one. Germline V gene lookup returns CDR1 SGHRS and CDR2 YFSETQ. J gave up 1 base and V 5 bases, and 7 bases lay outside the gene matches. There are 15 residues in the CDR3. Assay: immunoSEQ multiplex PCR; the TCRdb copy retains only in-frame clones and omits some. The data show around 58,000 clones, with 91% seen just once and 5.5% to 7.5% held by the top ten. The receptor was derived from a woman aged 60 to 75 with active or convalescent COVID-19. The gene calls are TRBV5-1 and TRBJ2-5, with 8 bases lining up with TRBD1. Sequences were obtained from peripheral blood. The CDR3, as DNA: TGCGCCAGCAGGCCGACAGGGGCCCTCCAAGAGACCCAGTACTTC. Encoded protein: CASRPTGALQETQYF. The complete variable domain, with remaining parts taken from reference TRBV5-1 and TRBJ2-5, reads KAGVTQTPRYLIKTRGQQVTLSCSPISGHRSVSWYQQTPGQGLQFLFEYFSETQRNKGNFPGRFSGRQFSNSRSEMNVSTLELGDSALYLCASRPTGALQETQYFGPGTRLLVL.